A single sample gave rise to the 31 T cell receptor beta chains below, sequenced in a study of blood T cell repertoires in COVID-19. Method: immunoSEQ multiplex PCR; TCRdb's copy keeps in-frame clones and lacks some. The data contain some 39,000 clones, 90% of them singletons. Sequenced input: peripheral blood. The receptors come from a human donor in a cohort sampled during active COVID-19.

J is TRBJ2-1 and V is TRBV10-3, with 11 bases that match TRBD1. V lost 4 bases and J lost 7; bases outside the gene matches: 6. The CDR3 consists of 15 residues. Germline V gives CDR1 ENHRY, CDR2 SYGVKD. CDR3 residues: CAISGGTGGRNEQFF. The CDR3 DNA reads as TGTGCCATCAGTGGGGGGACAGGGGGTAGGAATGAGCAGTTCTTC.

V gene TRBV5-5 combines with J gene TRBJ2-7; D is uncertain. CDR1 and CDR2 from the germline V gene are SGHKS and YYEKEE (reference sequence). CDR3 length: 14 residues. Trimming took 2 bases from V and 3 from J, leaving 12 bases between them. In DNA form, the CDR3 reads TGTGCCAGCAGCTTCGGTCCTCCGGGCTACGAGCAGTACTTC. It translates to CASSFGPPGYEQYF.

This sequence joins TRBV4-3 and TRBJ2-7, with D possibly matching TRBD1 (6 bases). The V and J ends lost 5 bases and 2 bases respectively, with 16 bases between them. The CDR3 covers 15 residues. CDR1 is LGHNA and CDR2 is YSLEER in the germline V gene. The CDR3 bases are TGCGCCAGCAGCAAACAGGGTCCCCCTCCCTACGAGCAGTACTTC. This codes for CASSKQGPPPYEQYF.

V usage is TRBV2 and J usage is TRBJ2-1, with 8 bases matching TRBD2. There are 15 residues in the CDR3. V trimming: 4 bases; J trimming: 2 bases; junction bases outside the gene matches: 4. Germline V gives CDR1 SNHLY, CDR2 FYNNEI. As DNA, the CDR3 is TGTGCCAGCAGTGTTAGCGGGATCGCCTACAATGAGCAGTTCTTC. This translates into CASSVSGIAYNEQFF.

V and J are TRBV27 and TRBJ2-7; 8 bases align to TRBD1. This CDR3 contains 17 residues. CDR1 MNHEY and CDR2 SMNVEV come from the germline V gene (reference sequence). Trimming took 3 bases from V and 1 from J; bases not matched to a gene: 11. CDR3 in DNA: TGTGCCAGCAGTTTTACAACGCGGGGACAGGCGTCCTACGAGCAGTACTTC. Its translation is CASSFTTRGQASYEQYF.

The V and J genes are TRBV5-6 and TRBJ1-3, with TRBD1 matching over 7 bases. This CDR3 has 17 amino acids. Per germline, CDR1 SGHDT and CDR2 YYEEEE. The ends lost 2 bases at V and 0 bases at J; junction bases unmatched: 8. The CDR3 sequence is CASSFERTGFSGNTIYF. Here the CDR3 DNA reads TGTGCCAGCAGCTTCGAACGGACAGGCTTCTCTGGAAACACCATATATTTT.

The DNA for the CDR3 is TGTGCCAGCAGCTTGGGGCAGATCGCGAACACCGGGGAGCTGTTTTTT. Translated: CASSLGQIANTGELFF. The chain is built from TRBV5-6 and TRBJ2-2; no firm D call. There are 16 residues in the CDR3. Germline loops: CDR1 SGHDT, CDR2 YYEEEE. V lost 0 bases and J 0 bases, leaving 9 bases between the germline ends.

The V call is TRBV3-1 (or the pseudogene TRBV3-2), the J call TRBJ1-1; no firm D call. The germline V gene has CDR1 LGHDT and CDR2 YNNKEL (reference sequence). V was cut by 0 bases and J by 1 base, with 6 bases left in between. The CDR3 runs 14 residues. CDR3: CASSQEWANTEAFF. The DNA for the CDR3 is TGTGCCAGCAGCCAAGAATGGGCGAACACTGAAGCTTTCTTT.

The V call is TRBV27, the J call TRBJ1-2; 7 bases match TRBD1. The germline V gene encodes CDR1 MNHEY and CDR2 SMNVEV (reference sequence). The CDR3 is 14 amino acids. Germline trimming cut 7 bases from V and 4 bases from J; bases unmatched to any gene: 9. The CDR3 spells CASTRTGTTYGYTF. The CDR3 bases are TGTGCCAGCACCCGGACAGGAACGACCTATGGCTACACCTTC.

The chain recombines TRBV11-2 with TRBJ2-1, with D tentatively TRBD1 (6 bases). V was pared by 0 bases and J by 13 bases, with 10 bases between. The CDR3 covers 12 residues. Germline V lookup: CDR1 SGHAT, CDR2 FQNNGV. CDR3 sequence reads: CASSLDRGLQFF. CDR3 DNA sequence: TGTGCCAGCAGCTTAGATAGGGGGTTACAGTTCTTC.

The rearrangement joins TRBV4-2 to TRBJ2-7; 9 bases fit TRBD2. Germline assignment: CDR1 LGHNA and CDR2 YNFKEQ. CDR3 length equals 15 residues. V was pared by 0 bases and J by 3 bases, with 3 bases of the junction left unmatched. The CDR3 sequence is CASSQEAGGSYEQYF. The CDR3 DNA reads TGTGCCAGCAGCCAAGAAGCGGGAGGTAGCTACGAGCAGTACTTC.

In nucleotides, the CDR3 is TGTGCCAGCAGTCTTCTATTTGGGGGGGGTGAAAAACTGTTTTTT. This sequence encodes CASSLLFGGGEKLFF. The V and J genes are TRBV27 and TRBJ1-4; maybe TRBD1 (5 bases). The CDR3 extends over 15 amino acids. The germline gives CDR1 MNHEY, CDR2 SMNVEV (reference sequence). Trimming removed 5 bases from V and 7 bases from J, with 17 bases in between.

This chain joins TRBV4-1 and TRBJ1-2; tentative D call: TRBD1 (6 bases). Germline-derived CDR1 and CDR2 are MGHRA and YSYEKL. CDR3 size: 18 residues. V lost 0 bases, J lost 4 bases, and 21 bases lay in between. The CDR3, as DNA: TGCGCCAGCAGCCAAGAACCTATAGGGACAATCCGAGGCTATGGCTACACCTTC. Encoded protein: CASSQEPIGTIRGYGYTF.

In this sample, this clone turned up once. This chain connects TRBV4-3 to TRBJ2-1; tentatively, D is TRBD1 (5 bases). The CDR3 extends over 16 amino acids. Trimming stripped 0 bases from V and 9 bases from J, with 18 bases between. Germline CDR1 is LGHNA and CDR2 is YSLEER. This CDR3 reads CASSQEELVGQGEQFF. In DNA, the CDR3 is TGCGCCAGCAGCCAAGAGGAATTAGTAGGCCAGGGTGAGCAGTTCTTC.

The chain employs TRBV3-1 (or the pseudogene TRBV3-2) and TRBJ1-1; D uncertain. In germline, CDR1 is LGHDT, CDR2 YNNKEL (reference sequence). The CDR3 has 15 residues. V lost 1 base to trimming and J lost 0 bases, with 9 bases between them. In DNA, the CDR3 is TGTGCCAGCAGCCAAGTGGCAGTTTTGAACACTGAAGCTTTCTTT. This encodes CASSQVAVLNTEAFF.

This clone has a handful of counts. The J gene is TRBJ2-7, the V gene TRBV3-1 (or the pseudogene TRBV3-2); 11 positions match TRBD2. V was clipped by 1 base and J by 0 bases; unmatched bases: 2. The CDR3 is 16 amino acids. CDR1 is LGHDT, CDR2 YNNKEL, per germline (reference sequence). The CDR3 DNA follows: TGTGCCAGCAGCCAAGTCCTAGCGGGGGGCTCCTACGAGCAGTACTTC. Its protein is CASSQVLAGGSYEQYF.

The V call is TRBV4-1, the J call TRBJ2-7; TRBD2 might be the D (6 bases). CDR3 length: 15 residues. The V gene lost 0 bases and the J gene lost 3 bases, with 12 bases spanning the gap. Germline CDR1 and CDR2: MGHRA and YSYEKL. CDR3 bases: TGCGCCAGCAGCCAAGACAAGGGACTTTTCTACGAGCAGTACTTC. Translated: CASSQDKGLFYEQYF.

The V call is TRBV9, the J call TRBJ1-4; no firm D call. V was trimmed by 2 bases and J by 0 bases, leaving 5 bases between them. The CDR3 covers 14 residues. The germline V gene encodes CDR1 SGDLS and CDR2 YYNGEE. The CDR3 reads CASSVGPTNEKLFF. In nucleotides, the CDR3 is TGTGCCAGCAGCGTCGGTCCAACTAATGAAAAACTGTTTTTT.

The CDR3 sequence is CASSLGRGSNQPQHF. CDR3 DNA sequence: TGTGCCAGCAGCTTGGGTAGGGGTAGCAATCAGCCCCAGCATTTT. The V and J genes are TRBV7-2 and TRBJ1-5, with D perhaps TRBD1 (5 bases). The V end was cut by 3 bases, the J end by 0 bases, with 9 bases between. The CDR3 has 15 residues. In germline, CDR1 is SGHTA, CDR2 FQGNSA. The full variable domain, rest sourced from reference TRBV7-2 and TRBJ1-5, is GAGVSQSPSNKVTEKGKDVELRCDPISGHTALYWYRQSLGQGLEFLIYFQGNSAPDKSGLPSDRFSAERTGGSVSTLTIQRTQQEDSAVYLCASSLGRGSNQPQHFGDGTRLSIL.

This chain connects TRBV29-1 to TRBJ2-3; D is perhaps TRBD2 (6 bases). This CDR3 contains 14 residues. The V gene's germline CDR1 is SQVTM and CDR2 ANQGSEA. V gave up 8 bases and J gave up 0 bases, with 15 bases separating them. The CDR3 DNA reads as TGCAGCCCAAGGGGTCTAGCGAGCACAGATACGCAGTATTTT. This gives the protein CSPRGLASTDTQYF.

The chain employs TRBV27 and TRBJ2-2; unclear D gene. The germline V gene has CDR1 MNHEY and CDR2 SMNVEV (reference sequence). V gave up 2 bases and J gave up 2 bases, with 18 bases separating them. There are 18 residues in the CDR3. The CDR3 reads CASSLLLQLPINTGELFF. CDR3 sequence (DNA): TGTGCCAGCAGTTTACTTTTACAGCTCCCTATTAACACCGGGGAGCTGTTTTTT.

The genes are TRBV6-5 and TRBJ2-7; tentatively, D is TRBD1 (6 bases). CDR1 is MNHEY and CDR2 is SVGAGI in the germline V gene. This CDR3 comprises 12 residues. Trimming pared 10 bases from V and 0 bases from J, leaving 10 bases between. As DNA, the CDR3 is TGTGCCACCACAGGGAGCTCCTACGAGCAGTACTTC. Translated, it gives CATTGSSYEQYF.

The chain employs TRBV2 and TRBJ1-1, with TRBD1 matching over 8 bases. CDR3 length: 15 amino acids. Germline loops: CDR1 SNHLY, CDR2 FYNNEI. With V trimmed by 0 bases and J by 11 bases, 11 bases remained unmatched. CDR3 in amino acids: CASSEAARQGRDAFF. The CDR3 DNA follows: TGTGCCAGCAGTGAAGCGGCCCGACAGGGGAGGGATGCTTTCTTT.

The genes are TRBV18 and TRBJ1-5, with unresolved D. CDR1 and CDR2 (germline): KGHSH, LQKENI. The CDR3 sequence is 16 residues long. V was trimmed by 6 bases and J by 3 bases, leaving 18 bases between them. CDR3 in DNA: TGTGCCAGCTCCCCGACTACAACAGTTCTCAATCAGCCCCAGCATTTT. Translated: CASSPTTTVLNQPQHF.

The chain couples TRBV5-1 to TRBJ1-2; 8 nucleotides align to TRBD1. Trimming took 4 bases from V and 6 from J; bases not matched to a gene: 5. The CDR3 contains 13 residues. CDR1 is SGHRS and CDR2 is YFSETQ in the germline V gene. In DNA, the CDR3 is TGCGCCAGCAGCCCAGGGACAGGCAATGGCTACACCTTC. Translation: CASSPGTGNGYTF.

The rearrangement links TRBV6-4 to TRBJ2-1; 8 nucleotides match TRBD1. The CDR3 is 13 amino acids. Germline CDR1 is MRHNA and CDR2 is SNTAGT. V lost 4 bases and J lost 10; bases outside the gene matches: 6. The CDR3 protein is CASSVSRDREQFF. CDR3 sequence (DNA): TGTGCCAGCAGTGTATCCCGGGACAGGGAGCAGTTCTTC.

The CDR3 DNA reads TGTGCCAGCAGGGCAGGGTTCGGGACTGAAGCTTTCTTT. It encodes CASRAGFGTEAFF. The rearrangement joins TRBV7-9 to TRBJ1-1; maybe TRBD1 (5 bases). V lost 6 bases and J lost 5, with 13 bases in between. This CDR3 comprises 13 residues. Germline loops: CDR1 SEHNR, CDR2 FQNEAQ (reference sequence). Together with reference TRBV7-9 and TRBJ1-1, the CDR3 gives the full variable domain: DTGVSQNPRHKITKRGQNVTFRCDPISEHNRLYWYRQTLGQGPEFLTYFQNEAQLEKSRLLSDRFSAERPKGSFSTLEIQRTEQGDSAMYLCASRAGFGTEAFFGQGTRLTVV.

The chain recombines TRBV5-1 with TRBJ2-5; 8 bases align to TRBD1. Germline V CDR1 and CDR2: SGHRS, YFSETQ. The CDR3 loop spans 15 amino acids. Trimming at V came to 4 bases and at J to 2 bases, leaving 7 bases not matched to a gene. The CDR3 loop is CASSPDRVGQETQYF. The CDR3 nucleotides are TGCGCCAGCAGCCCGGACAGGGTCGGGCAAGAGACCCAGTACTTC.

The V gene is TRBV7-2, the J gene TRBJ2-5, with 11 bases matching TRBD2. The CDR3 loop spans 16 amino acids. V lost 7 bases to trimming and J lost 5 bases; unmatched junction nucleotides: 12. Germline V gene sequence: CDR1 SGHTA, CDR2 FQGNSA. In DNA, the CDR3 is TGTGCCAGCACCCTTAGCGGGAGGGCCGTCGGGGAGACCCAGTACTTC. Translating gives CASTLSGRAVGETQYF.

This CDR3 is CASSHLGEQFF. In nucleotides, the CDR3 is TGTGCCAGCAGCCACCTAGGTGAGCAGTTCTTC. The V call is TRBV14, the J call TRBJ2-1; D is uncertain. The CDR3 contains 11 residues. The germline V and J ends were trimmed by 3 bases and 9 bases, with 6 bases remaining between them. Germline CDR1 reads SGHDN; CDR2 reads FVKESK.

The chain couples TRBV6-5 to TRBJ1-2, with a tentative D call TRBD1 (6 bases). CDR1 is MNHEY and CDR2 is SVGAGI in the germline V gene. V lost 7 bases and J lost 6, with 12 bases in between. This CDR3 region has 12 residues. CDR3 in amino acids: CASTRTEDGYTF. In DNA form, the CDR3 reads TGTGCCAGCACCAGGACAGAGGATGGCTACACCTTC.